The 17 T cell receptor beta chains below all came from one sample that was sequenced in a study of T-cell memory formation after mild COVID-19. TCRdb ran MiXCR on the 5' RACE reads and lists one entry per CDR3 protein. This table has some 260,000 distinct CDR3 sequences, over 15% appearing once. Sequencing used PBMCs or a T cell subset sorted from them (not recorded which). These receptors came from a man aged 18-30 years who had mild COVID-19 (a few samples of this study predate the infection). Cell type and time point are not known.

This clonotype was detected only a few times. The V and J genes are TRBV7-3 and TRBJ2-7; 8 bases line up with TRBD1. The J segment lost 0 bases and the V segment lost 3 bases, leaving 1 base of the junction unmatched. The CDR3 contains 14 residues. Germline V CDR1 and CDR2: SGHTA, FQGTGA. Written as DNA, the CDR3 is TGTGCCAGCAGCTTCGGACAGGGCTCCTACGAGCAGTACTTC. Translating it yields CASSFGQGSYEQYF.

A note on this clonotype: A junction boundary mismatches the germline segment, possibly from a read error. The chain couples TRBV16 to TRBJ1-1; a weak D match, TRBD1 (5 bases). The CDR3 extends over 11 amino acids. CDR1 is KGHSY and CDR2 is FQNENV in the germline V gene. In DNA form, the CDR3 reads TGTTCCAGCAGCCAACGGGGGGACGCTTTCTTT. It is translated as CSSSQRGDAFF.

V usage is TRBV7-9 and J usage is TRBJ2-3; maybe TRBD2 (6 bases). Trimming removed 5 bases at V and 2 bases at J, with 11 bases between. This CDR3 contains 14 residues. CDR1 is SEHNR, CDR2 FQNEAQ, per germline (reference sequence). This CDR3 reads CASSLRDFTDTQYF. The CDR3 DNA is TGTGCCAGCAGCCTAAGGGACTTCACAGATACGCAGTATTTT. The variable domain in full, with the rest retrieved from reference TRBV7-9 and TRBJ2-3, is DTGVSQNPRHKITKRGQNVTFRCDPISEHNRLYWYRQTLGQGPEFLTYFQNEAQLEKSRLLSDRFSAERPKGSFSTLEIQRTEQGDSAMYLCASSLRDFTDTQYFGPGTRLTVL.

This clonotype was seen only a few times. The DNA for the CDR3 is TGCAGTGCTACCACAGGGGGAGGGCAGTACTTC. It is translated as CSATTGGGQYF. The rearrangement links TRBV20-1 to TRBJ2-7; TRBD1 matches at 8 bases. Trimming took 4 bases from V and 9 from J; bases not matched to a gene: 5. The V gene's germline CDR1 is DFQATT and CDR2 SNEGSKA (reference sequence). This CDR3 is 11 amino acids long.

This clonotype was observed a handful of times. J is TRBJ2-7 and V is TRBV18; tentatively, D is TRBD2 (6 bases). Germline CDR1 KGHSH, CDR2 LQKENI. With 4 bases removed from V and 1 base from J, the gap between germline ends came to 8 bases. This CDR3 region has 13 residues. The CDR3 protein is CASSREASYEQYV. The CDR3 DNA reads TGTGCCAGCTCACGGGAGGCGTCCTACGAGCAGTACGTC.

This clonotype was recorded at least ten times. This chain connects TRBV24-1 to TRBJ2-2; D remains ambiguous. The V end lost 3 bases, the J end lost 6 bases, and 10 bases lay between the germline ends. There are 14 residues in the CDR3. Germline V gene lookup returns CDR1 KGHDR and CDR2 SFDVKD. The CDR3 bases are TGTGCCACCAGTGATCCCTTCCCGCCCGGGGAGCTGTTTTTT. Protein product: CATSDPFPPGELFF.

V usage is TRBV20-1 and J usage is TRBJ1-2; D possibly corresponds to TRBD1 (5 bases). The CDR3 covers 14 residues. Germline CDR1 and CDR2: DFQATT and SNEGSKA (reference sequence). The ends were cut back, 6 bases at V and 8 bases at J, with 22 bases in the middle. The CDR3 region has the DNA TGCAGTGCCAATCTTCCATTGGGGGGATTCGGCTACACCTTC. Translating it yields CSANLPLGGFGYTF.

This clonotype was observed a handful of times. This sequence joins TRBV7-3 and TRBJ1-6, with D unresolved. The length of the CDR3 is 13 residues. V was trimmed by 8 bases and J by 7 bases, leaving 12 bases between them. In germline, CDR1 is SGHTA, CDR2 FQGTGA. The CDR3, as DNA: TGTGCCAGCGCCTATCGAGGGAATTCACCCCTCCACTTT. Amino acids: CASAYRGNSPLHF.

This sequence joins TRBV5-1 and TRBJ2-2; TRBD2 is a possible D gene (5 bases). Germline CDR1 reads SGHRS; CDR2 reads YFSETQ. Trimming left V 5 bases short and J 6 bases short, with 14 bases between. This CDR3 is 14 amino acids long. The CDR3 sequence: CASRASLAPGELFF. The DNA of the CDR3 is TGCGCCAGCAGGGCGAGTCTAGCACCCGGGGAGCTGTTTTTT.

The chain uses TRBV11-2 and TRBJ1-1, with 8 bases identical to TRBD1. This CDR3 region has 15 residues. The ends lost 5 bases at V and 2 bases at J; junction bases unmatched: 7. Germline V gene lookup returns CDR1 SGHAT and CDR2 FQNNGV. The CDR3 spells CASSPRGQVNTEAFF. As DNA, the CDR3 is TGTGCCAGCAGCCCTAGGGGACAGGTAAACACTGAAGCTTTCTTT.

This clonotype was seen more than once but under ten times. The chain couples TRBV7-2 to TRBJ2-5, with TRBD1 identical over 7 bases. The CDR3 has 14 amino acids. Losses at the gene ends were 6 bases for V and 9 bases for J; bases not matched to a gene: 13. Germline assignment: CDR1 SGHTA and CDR2 FQGNSA. CDR3 in amino acids: CASSSLLTGPAQYF. DNA of the CDR3: TGTGCCAGCAGTTCTCTCCTGACAGGGCCCGCCCAGTACTTC. Filled out from reference TRBV7-2 and TRBJ2-5, the complete variable domain reads GAGVSQSPSNKVTEKGKDVELRCDPISGHTALYWYRQSLGQGLEFLIYFQGNSAPDKSGLPSDRFSAERTGGSVSTLTIQRTQQEDSAVYLCASSSLLTGPAQYFGPGTRLLVL.

This clonotype came up many times. V usage is TRBV12-3 or TRBV12-4 and J usage is TRBJ2-1; TRBD1 matches at 7 bases. Trimming at V came to 2 bases and at J to 4 bases, leaving 5 bases not matched to a gene. The CDR3 consists of 15 residues. In nucleotides, the CDR3 is TGTGCCAGCAGTTTACGGCAGGGGGTGTACAATGAGCAGTTCTTC. It codes for CASSLRQGVYNEQFF.

This clonotype came up a few times. The junction and the germline gene differ at one end; a read error may be behind it. The J gene is TRBJ1-1, the V gene TRBV6-2 or TRBV6-3, with D unresolved. The CDR3 runs 14 residues. Germline values: CDR1 MNHEY, CDR2 SVGEGT. The CDR3 coding sequence is TGTGCCAGCAGTTACTCAGGGAAGGCCAGAATTATAAATTTT. Translating gives CASSYSGKARIINF.

This clonotype was seen ten or more times. The chain couples TRBV19 to TRBJ2-2; a possible D gene is TRBD2 (5 bases). This CDR3 has 12 amino acids. Germline lookup yields CDR1 LNHDA and CDR2 SQIVND (reference sequence). V gave up 9 bases and J gave up 3 bases, with 8 bases separating them. The CDR3 sequence is CASPGDTGELFF. DNA for the CDR3: TGTGCCAGCCCCGGGGACACCGGGGAGCTGTTTTTT. Combining the CDR3 with reference TRBV19 and TRBJ2-2 gives the whole variable domain DGGITQSPKYLFRKEGQNVTLSCEQNLNHDAMYWYRQDPGQGLRLIYYSQIVNDFQKGDIAEGYSVSREKKESFPLTVTSAQKNPTAFYLCASPGDTGELFFGEGSRLTVL.

This chain joins TRBV3-1 and TRBJ2-5, with 8 bases lining up with TRBD1. CDR1 is LGHDT and CDR2 is YNNKEL in the germline V gene (reference sequence). The CDR3 loop spans 13 amino acids. The J segment lost 7 bases and the V segment lost 3 bases, leaving 4 bases of the junction unmatched. The CDR3 here is CASSQPGGATQYF. CDR3 sequence (DNA): TGTGCCAGCAGCCAGCCAGGGGGCGCGACCCAGTACTTC.

In its sample, this clonotype was seen a few times. V usage is TRBV20-1 and J usage is TRBJ1-2; D is perhaps TRBD1 (6 bases). CDR1 DFQATT and CDR2 SNEGSKA come from the germline V gene (reference sequence). This CDR3 is built from 12 residues. The V end lost 8 bases, the J end lost 2 bases, and 12 bases lay between the germline ends. The CDR3, as DNA: TGCAGTCACACGACAGGCAACTATGGCTACACCTTC. Translating it yields CSHTTGNYGYTF.

A few counts support this clonotype. The chain is built from TRBV20-1 and TRBJ1-2; maybe TRBD1 (5 bases). Germline V gives CDR1 DFQATT, CDR2 SNEGSKA (reference sequence). Trimming left V 6 bases short and J 0 bases short, with 14 bases between. This CDR3 is built from 14 residues. The CDR3 DNA sequence: TGCAGTGCCCGGCGGCAGGGAACTAACTATGGCTACACCTTC. It codes for CSARRQGTNYGYTF.